Following are 25 T cell receptor beta chains from one sample sequenced in a study of post-analysis software for immune sequencing data. General study results and limits: A few TRBV segments occurring more often in patients than controls included TRBV5-6, TRBV5-1 and TRBV20-1.

Built from TCR beta cDNA, the libraries had unique molecular identifiers in them. Each CDR3 protein is one row after TCRdb ran MiXCR on the PCR reads. This sample yields about 800,000 distinct CDR3 sequences, of which 25% to 30% are seen a single time; roughly 0.54% belongs to the top ten. Their specific antigens are unknown. The sequenced material came from blood. The receptors here all came from a girl aged 5-17 years with multiple sclerosis.

The chain carries TRBV6-2 or TRBV6-3 and TRBJ2-1, with 11 bases matching TRBD2. After removal of 10 bases from V and 9 bases from J, the junction contained 8 bases not matched to a gene. The CDR3 loop spans 13 amino acids. CDR1 MNHEY and CDR2 SVGEGT come from the germline V gene. CDR3 loop: CATRGSGRGEQFF. The CDR3 DNA follows: TGTGCCACCAGGGGTAGCGGGAGGGGTGAGCAGTTCTTC.

The chain recombines TRBV20-1 with TRBJ2-7, with TRBD2 as a possible D gene (5 bases). Germline CDR1 DFQATT, CDR2 SNEGSKA (reference sequence). CDR3 length: 15 amino acids. The V end was cut by 3 bases, the J end by 0 bases, with 15 bases between. The CDR3: CSARLWLADSYEQYF. The DNA of the CDR3 is TGCAGTGCTAGGTTATGGCTAGCAGACTCCTACGAGCAGTACTTC.

This chain connects TRBV6-5 to TRBJ1-2; 7 bases line up with TRBD1. The germline V gene has CDR1 MNHEY and CDR2 SVGAGI. V trimming: 7 bases; J trimming: 6 bases; junction bases outside the gene matches: 8. The CDR3 contains 13 residues. The DNA of the CDR3 is TGTGCCAGCATTCCCGACAGGGAGGATGGCTACACCTTC. Translated: CASIPDREDGYTF.

Of note for this clonotype: A much larger clonotype is one base distant, so this may be a read error. The rearrangement joins TRBV29-1 to TRBJ2-1, with D possibly being TRBD2 (6 bases). The germline V gene has CDR1 SQVTM and CDR2 ANQGSEA. Trimming cost V 6 bases and J 5 bases, with 20 bases left between them. The CDR3 is made up of 15 amino acids. The CDR3 spells CSVRRRGGINNEQFF. In DNA, the CDR3 is TGCAGCGTAAGGAGGCGTGGCGGGATTAACAATGAGCAGTTCTTC.

This clonotype was seen more than once but under ten times. The J gene is TRBJ1-5, the V gene TRBV20-1; 8 bases line up with TRBD1. Germline V gene sequence: CDR1 DFQATT, CDR2 SNEGSKA (reference sequence). The V gene end was trimmed by 6 bases and the J gene end by 9 bases; junction bases not matched to a gene: 22. This CDR3 comprises 17 residues. DNA of the CDR3: TGCAGTGCGGACAGGGACGGTCGGACTACCCAGTGGGGGCCCCAGCATTTT. Residues: CSADRDGRTTQWGPQHF.

As concerns this clonotype: With a much larger clone just one base away, this may be a read error. The genes are TRBV20-1 and TRBJ2-1; perhaps TRBD2 as D (6 bases). Germline CDR1 reads DFQATT; CDR2 reads SNEGSKA (reference sequence). Trimming took off 3 bases at V and 8 bases at J, with 20 bases between the two ends. The CDR3 consists of 15 residues. Here the CDR3 reads CSASGGLARVDEQFF. The DNA of the CDR3 is TGCAGTGCTAGTGGTGGTCTAGCGAGAGTAGATGAGCAGTTCTTC.

This clonotype has more than one count but fewer than ten. The chain employs TRBV29-1 and TRBJ1-1; D gene uncertain. Germline CDR1 is SQVTM and CDR2 is ANQGSEA. This CDR3 is 12 amino acids long. V was shortened by 8 bases and J by 5 bases, with 15 bases between the two germline ends. The CDR3 spells CSSRVGWTEAFF. Written as DNA, the CDR3 is TGCAGCTCCCGAGTAGGGTGGACTGAAGCTTTCTTT.

A few counts support this clonotype. CDR3 sequence: CSARATETQYF. CDR3 DNA: TGCAGTGCTAGGGCTACAGAGACCCAGTACTTC. The chain links TRBV20-1 to TRBJ2-5; D is unclear. Germline CDR1 is DFQATT and CDR2 is SNEGSKA (reference sequence). Trimming removed 3 bases from V and 4 bases from J, with 6 bases in between. This CDR3 is 11 amino acids long.

This clonotype was recorded a few times. This chain connects TRBV9 to TRBJ2-5; 13 bases map to TRBD2. This CDR3 is built from 15 residues. The J segment lost 5 bases and the V segment lost 0 bases, leaving 1 base of the junction unmatched. From germline, CDR1 is SGDLS and CDR2 YYNGEE. The CDR3 region is CASSVGLAGGETQYF. The CDR3 DNA reads TGTGCCAGCAGCGTAGGACTAGCGGGAGGTGAGACCCAGTACTTC.

The CDR3 loop reads CSARGGTSGGASYNEQFF. Written as DNA, the CDR3 is TGCAGTGCTAGAGGAGGGACTAGCGGGGGGGCCTCCTACAATGAGCAGTTCTTC. This chain joins TRBV20-1 and TRBJ2-1; 16 nucleotides agree with TRBD2. The CDR3 is 18 amino acids. CDR1 and CDR2 from the germline V gene are DFQATT and SNEGSKA (reference sequence). J gave up 0 bases and V 1 base, and 3 bases lay outside the gene matches.

Only a few counts were recorded for this clonotype. This chain links TRBV6-6 with TRBJ2-7; D is uncertain. V was shortened by 4 bases and J by 0 bases, with 13 bases between the two germline ends. Germline V gene sequence: CDR1 MNHNY, CDR2 SVGAGI (reference sequence). The CDR3 is 15 amino acids. In DNA, the CDR3 is TGTGCCAGCAGTTCCGTATCAAGTGGCTCCTACGAGCAGTACTTC. Its translation is CASSSVSSGSYEQYF.

The DNA of the CDR3 is TGCTGCGTTCGACGGGGCAATGAGCAGTTCTTC. Amino acid sequence: CCVRRGNEQFF. This chain uses TRBV20-1 with TRBJ2-1; the D gene is possibly TRBD2 (5 bases). The germline V gene has CDR1 DFQATT and CDR2 SNEGSKA (reference sequence). CDR3 length: 11 amino acids.

The V and J genes are TRBV10-3 and TRBJ2-1; D perhaps matches TRBD1 (5 bases). The germline gives CDR1 ENHRY, CDR2 SYGVKD. V lost 0 bases, J lost 2 bases, and 11 bases lay in between. This CDR3 is 16 amino acids long. CDR3 loop: CAISESRAGTYNEQFF. The CDR3 DNA reads as TGTGCCATCAGTGAGTCTCGGGCAGGGACCTACAATGAGCAGTTCTTC.

On this clonotype itself: A much larger clone sits a single nucleotide away, making a read error possible. CDR3 residues: CSASLSGADVGGYTF. CDR3 bases: TGCAGCGCTTCCTTATCGGGGGCAGATGTAGGCGGCTACACCTTC. The chain has TRBV29-1 and TRBJ1-2, with D possibly matching TRBD1 (6 bases). This CDR3 region has 15 residues. V shed 7 bases and J shed 8 bases, with 26 bases lying between them. Germline CDR1 SQVTM, CDR2 ANQGSEA.

The chain has TRBV9 and TRBJ1-2; TRBD1 aligns across 7 bases. The CDR3 runs 13 residues. Germline values: CDR1 SGDLS, CDR2 YYNGEE. The V segment lost 3 bases and the J segment 6 bases; nucleotides outside the gene matches: 5. Here the CDR3 reads CASSAARGDGYTF. The CDR3, as DNA: TGTGCCAGCAGCGCCGCCAGGGGGGATGGCTACACCTTC. The variable domain in full, with the rest retrieved from reference TRBV9 and TRBJ1-2, is DSGVTQTPKHLITATGQRVTLRCSPRSGDLSVYWYQQSLDQGLQFLIQYYNGEERAKGNILERFSAQQFPDLHSELNLSSLELGDSALYFCASSAARGDGYTFGSGTRLTVV.

This clonotype has just a few counts. This chain links TRBV4-2 with TRBJ1-1; possibly TRBD1 for D (5 bases). V lost 0 bases and J lost 6, with 17 bases in between. The CDR3 has 16 residues. CDR1 and CDR2 (germline): LGHNA, YNFKEQ. The CDR3 reads CASSQEVGGRRAEAFF. The CDR3 DNA is TGTGCCAGCAGCCAAGAAGTCGGGGGTCGTCGGGCTGAAGCTTTCTTT.

The J gene is TRBJ2-7, the V gene TRBV6-5; D is ambiguous. V lost 4 bases, J lost 6 bases, and 7 bases lay in between. Looked up from germline, CDR1 is MNHEY and CDR2 is SVGAGI. CDR3 length: 11 amino acids. The CDR3 sequence: CASSSQSEQYF. In nucleotides, the CDR3 is TGTGCCAGCAGTTCTCAAAGCGAGCAGTACTTC.

Comment on this clonotype: One end of the junction varies from germline; a read error may be responsible. The V and J genes are TRBV7-8 and TRBJ2-7; D gene uncertain. CDR3 length: 13 residues. Looked up from germline, CDR1 is SGHVS and CDR2 is FQNEAQ. CDR3 bases: TGTGCCGGCAGCTTAGGCAGGTCCTACGAGCAGTACTTC. Its protein product is CAGSLGRSYEQYF. The full variable domain, rest sourced from reference TRBV7-8 and TRBJ2-7, is GAGVSQSPRYKVAKRGQDVALRCDPISGHVSLFWYQQALGQGPEFLTYFQNEAQLDKSGLPSDRFFAERPEGSVSTLKIQRTQQEDSAVYLCAGSLGRSYEQYFGPGTRLTVT.

The V call is TRBV2, the J call TRBJ2-3; 11 nucleotides align to TRBD1. The germline CDR1 and CDR2 sequences are SNHLY and FYNNEI. The CDR3 sequence is 14 residues long. Losses at the gene ends were 8 bases for V and 4 bases for J; bases not matched to a gene: 5. CDR3 DNA: TGTGCCAGCGGGACAGGGGGGTTCCCAGATACGCAGTATTTT. Its protein product is CASGTGGFPDTQYF. The variable domain in full, completed from reference TRBV2 and TRBJ2-3, reads EPEVTQTPSHQVTQMGQEVILRCVPISNHLYFYWYRQILGQKVEFLVSFYNNEISEKSEIFDDQFSVERPDGSNFTLKIRSTKLEDSAMYFCASGTGGFPDTQYFGPGTRLTVL.

Only a few counts were recorded for this clonotype. The chain joins TRBV6-5 to TRBJ1-2; 9 bases fit TRBD1. The germline CDR1 and CDR2 sequences are MNHEY and SVGAGI. There are 13 residues in the CDR3. The trim removed 5 bases at V and 6 bases at J, leaving 4 bases unmatched. The CDR3 nucleotides read TGTGCCAGCAGTGTACAGGGGGCGCATGGCTACACCTTC. Its protein product is CASSVQGAHGYTF.

This clonotype was counted between two and nine times. This rearrangement joins TRBV29-1 to TRBJ2-4; D remains ambiguous. Deletions cut 0 bases from V and 0 bases from J, with 9 bases between. CDR1 is SQVTM, CDR2 ANQGSEA, per germline. CDR3 length: 15 amino acids. The CDR3 region has the DNA TGCAGCGTTGAAGATCTGGGAAGAGCCAAAAACATTCAGTACTTC. Protein: CSVEDLGRAKNIQYF.

This clonotype has a handful of counts. V gene TRBV29-1 combines with J gene TRBJ1-2; a possible D gene is TRBD1 (6 bases). V was pared by 1 base and J by 0 bases, with 9 bases between. The CDR3 runs to 14 residues. The germline gives CDR1 SQVTM, CDR2 ANQGSEA. CDR3 sequence: CSVEGTVSNYGYTF. The DNA for the CDR3 is TGCAGCGTTGAAGGGACAGTCTCTAACTATGGCTACACCTTC.

The chain combines TRBV10-3 with TRBJ1-4; D gene unclear. Germline lookup yields CDR1 ENHRY and CDR2 SYGVKD. The V end was cut by 11 bases, the J end by 7 bases, with 17 bases between. There are 13 residues in the CDR3. The CDR3 region is CAARDGLGEKLFF. The DNA of the CDR3 is TGTGCCGCAAGAGACGGGTTGGGTGAAAAACTGTTTTTT.

The chain carries TRBV28 and TRBJ2-7; the D gene is possibly TRBD2 (6 bases). Trimming stripped 1 base from V and 3 bases from J, with 19 bases between. This CDR3 spans 17 amino acids. Per the germline V gene, CDR1 is MDHEN and CDR2 is SYDVKM. The chain's CDR3 is CASSLSPTLARIYEQYF. The CDR3 DNA sequence: TGTGCCAGCAGTTTATCCCCTACCCTAGCGAGAATCTACGAGCAGTACTTC.

The chain uses TRBV7-2 and TRBJ2-1; 7 nucleotides line up with TRBD1. J lost 9 bases, V lost 5 bases, and 10 bases had no gene match. This CDR3 is built from 14 residues. Germline-derived CDR1 and CDR2 are SGHTA and FQGNSA. The CDR3 reads CASSHNRGESEQFF. The CDR3 bases are TGTGCCAGCAGCCACAACAGGGGAGAGAGTGAGCAGTTCTTC. The variable domain in full, with the rest retrieved from reference TRBV7-2 and TRBJ2-1, is GAGVSQSPSNKVTEKGKDVELRCDPISGHTALYWYRQSLGQGLEFLIYFQGNSAPDKSGLPSDRFSAERTGGSVSTLTIQRTQQEDSAVYLCASSHNRGESEQFFGPGTRLTVL.